This T cell receptor beta chain was profiled in a study of post-analysis software for immune sequencing data. Turning to the study itself: Secondary progressive, relapsing-remitting and progressive-relapsing multiple sclerosis were among the included disease courses. Study-level points and caveats: Samples made in the same batch grouped tightly together by F measure. Normalized Chao1 diversity was significantly reduced in patients versus controls. Patients used a few TRBV segments, including TRBV5-6, TRBV5-1 and TRBV20-1, more often than controls.

Of note for this clonotype: The antigen is undetermined.

Looked up from germline, CDR1 is SQVTM and CDR2 is ANQGSEA. The CDR3 spans 13 residues. V was trimmed by 4 bases and J by 8 bases, leaving 12 bases between them. Sequencing libraries made from TCR beta cDNA carried unique molecular identifiers. T cells numbering about 0.85 to 11 million gave rise to a few hundred thousand cDNA molecules. Via MiXCR, TCRdb re-called the PCR reads, giving one row per CDR3 protein. The sample has roughly 670,000 distinct CDR3 sequences; approximately 59% are singletons. The sample consisted of blood. This chain connects TRBV29-1 to TRBJ1-6, with unresolved D. The receptor was isolated from a girl aged 2 to 10 with multiple sclerosis. The CDR3 nucleotides read TGCAGCGTTGGGACGGACTCCTATTCACCCCTCCACTTT. It specifies CSVGTDSYSPLHF.